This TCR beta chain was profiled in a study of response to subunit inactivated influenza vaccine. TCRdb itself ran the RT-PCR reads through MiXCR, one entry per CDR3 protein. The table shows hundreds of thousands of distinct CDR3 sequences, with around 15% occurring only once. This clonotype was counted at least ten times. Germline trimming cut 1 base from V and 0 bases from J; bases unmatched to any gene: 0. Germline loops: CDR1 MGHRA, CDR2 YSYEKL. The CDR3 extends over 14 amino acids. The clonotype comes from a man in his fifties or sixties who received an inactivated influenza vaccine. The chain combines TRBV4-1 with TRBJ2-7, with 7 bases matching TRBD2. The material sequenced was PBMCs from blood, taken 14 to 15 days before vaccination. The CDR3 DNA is TGCGCCAGCAGCCAAGGGGAGGGCTCCTACGAGCAGTACTTC. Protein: CASSQGEGSYEQYF.